One and the same sample provided the 30 T cell receptor beta chains below, sequenced in a study of control samples from healthy donors and cancer patients. This table comes from immunoSEQ multiplex PCR, and its TCRdb copy is limited to in-frame clones, with some not included. The sample includes about 77,000 clones, approximately 92% seen only once; the top ten take about 5%. Material for sequencing was blood. Source of these receptors: a woman in her sixties in good health.

This clone was seen more than once but under ten times. The CDR3 region is CSVEERGYNQPQHF. In DNA form, the CDR3 reads TGCAGCGTTGAAGAACGGGGGTACAATCAGCCCCAGCATTTT. J is TRBJ1-5 and V is TRBV29-1, with a weak D call TRBD1 (5 bases). This CDR3 spans 14 amino acids. V dropped 0 bases and J dropped 3 bases, with 9 bases sitting between them. The germline gives CDR1 SQVTM, CDR2 ANQGSEA.

This chain uses TRBV30 with TRBJ2-7; TRBD2 might be the D (6 bases). The CDR3 consists of 14 residues. V lost 6 bases to trimming and J lost 2 bases, with 17 bases between them. The germline V gene encodes CDR1 GTSNPN and CDR2 SVGIG (reference sequence). CDR3 protein: CACSSSSATYEQYF. CDR3 bases: TGTGCCTGCAGTTCGTCTAGCGCAACCTACGAGCAGTACTTC.

J is TRBJ2-1 and V is TRBV25-1; D might be TRBD1 or TRBD2, each matching 5 bases. This CDR3 is built from 15 residues. V lost 7 bases and J lost 2, with 15 bases in between. The germline V gene encodes CDR1 MGHDK and CDR2 SYGVNS. The CDR3 loop is CASNEPGRAYNEQFF. CDR3 DNA sequence: TGTGCCAGCAACGAACCGGGGCGGGCCTACAATGAGCAGTTCTTC.

The chain couples TRBV3-1 (or the pseudogene TRBV3-2) to TRBJ2-2, with D perhaps TRBD2 (5 bases). CDR1 and CDR2 (germline): LGHDT, YNNKEL (reference sequence). This CDR3 is built from 14 residues. V lost 0 bases and J lost 7, with 9 bases in between. The CDR3 loop is CASSQDVAGGELFF. DNA for the CDR3: TGTGCCAGCAGCCAAGATGTCGCGGGCGGGGAGCTGTTTTTT.

The rearrangement uses TRBV28 and TRBJ2-1; 8 nucleotides align to TRBD2. Unmatched junction bases numbered 19, after V lost 4 bases and J lost 8 bases. The CDR3 is 18 residues long. Germline V gene sequence: CDR1 MDHEN, CDR2 SYDVKM. The CDR3 protein is CASSSSGLGTNWWHEQFF. The CDR3 bases are TGTGCCAGCAGTTCGTCGGGACTAGGGACAAACTGGTGGCATGAGCAGTTCTTC.

The rearrangement links TRBV6-2 or TRBV6-3 to TRBJ1-5; 11 positions match TRBD1. Per germline, CDR1 MNHEY and CDR2 SVGEGT. This CDR3 is built from 15 residues. After removal of 2 bases from V and 6 bases from J, the junction contained 3 bases not matched to a gene. CDR3 amino acids: CASSYEGTGGQPQHF. CDR3 DNA: TGTGCCAGCAGTTACGAGGGGACAGGGGGTCAGCCCCAGCATTTT.

DNA of the CDR3: TGTGCCAGCAGTACAGGGGTTTGGTTAGCTTTCTTT. Protein: CASSTGVWLAFF. The chain combines TRBV28 with TRBJ1-1, with 7 bases identical to TRBD1. This CDR3 contains 12 residues. J lost 10 bases, V lost 5 bases, and 7 bases had no gene match. Germline V gives CDR1 MDHEN, CDR2 SYDVKM.

This chain uses TRBV5-1 with TRBJ1-3; no reliable D call. The CDR3 totals 16 residues. Germline CDR1 and CDR2: SGHRS and YFSETQ. V was cut by 4 bases and J by 4 bases, with 18 bases left in between. CDR3 nucleotides: TGCGCCAGCAGCCCAACGGAGGGTTTCTTAGGAAACACCATATATTTT. Amino acid sequence: CASSPTEGFLGNTIYF.

The chain combines TRBV7-9 with TRBJ1-4, with 10 bases fitting TRBD1. V trimming: 9 bases; J trimming: 0 bases; junction bases outside the gene matches: 4. The CDR3 spans 15 residues. CDR1 is SEHNR, CDR2 FQNEAQ, per germline (reference sequence). CDR3 sequence: CASGTGASTNEKLFF. In DNA, the CDR3 is TGTGCCAGTGGGACAGGGGCGTCAACTAATGAAAAACTGTTTTTT.

The gene calls are TRBV10-1 and TRBJ2-1; D possibly matches TRBD1 or TRBD2 (5 bases each). This CDR3 is 13 amino acids long. Germline loops: CDR1 WNHNN, CDR2 SYGVQD (reference sequence). The V and J ends lost 2 bases and 3 bases respectively, with 5 bases between them. The CDR3 loop is CASSEGGYNEQFF. The CDR3 nucleotides read TGCGCCAGCAGTGAGGGGGGCTACAATGAGCAGTTCTTC.

The CDR3 protein is CAISETIVRQGGRYTF. The CDR3 DNA is TGTGCCATCAGTGAAACGATCGTCCGACAAGGGGGCCGCTACACCTTC. The chain has TRBV10-3 and TRBJ1-2, with 7 bases matching TRBD1. V dropped 3 bases and J dropped 9; count of bases not matched to a gene: 16. In germline, CDR1 is ENHRY, CDR2 SYGVKD. This CDR3 has 16 residues.

The chain uses TRBV18 and TRBJ2-3, with D uncertain. Germline lookup yields CDR1 KGHSH and CDR2 LQKENI. V dropped 6 bases and J dropped 0 bases, with 4 bases sitting between them. The CDR3 runs 12 residues. This chain's CDR3 is CASSTSTDTQYF. The DNA for the CDR3 is TGTGCCAGCTCGACTAGCACAGATACGCAGTATTTT.

This sequence joins TRBV2 and TRBJ2-2; no firm D call. The CDR3 length is 13 residues. Germline loops: CDR1 SNHLY, CDR2 FYNNEI. V was cut by 6 bases and J by 4 bases, with 9 bases left in between. The CDR3 region is CASRDHSTGELFF. The DNA for the CDR3 is TGTGCCAGCAGGGACCACTCCACCGGGGAGCTGTTTTTT.

In this sample, this clone turned up once. This chain joins TRBV3-1 (or the pseudogene TRBV3-2) and TRBJ2-7; D gene uncertain. Trimming stripped 4 bases from V and 2 bases from J, with 12 bases between. Germline V gene data show CDR1 as LGHDT and CDR2 as YNNKEL (reference sequence). The CDR3 has 14 residues. The CDR3 coding sequence is TGTGCCAGCAGCCGAGATTTTGGACCCTACGAGCAGTACTTC. Residues: CASSRDFGPYEQYF.

This clone appeared a few times. The chain uses TRBV27 and TRBJ1-1; D might be TRBD1 (5 bases). Germline loops: CDR1 MNHEY, CDR2 SMNVEV (reference sequence). Trimming shortened V by 1 base and J by 0 bases, and 9 bases separated the two germline ends. The CDR3 runs to 15 residues. The CDR3: CASSLFGRVNTEAFF. DNA for the CDR3: TGTGCCAGCAGTTTATTTGGCAGGGTGAACACTGAAGCTTTCTTT.

The V gene is TRBV27, the J gene TRBJ1-2, with D possibly TRBD1 on 6 matching bases. Germline loops: CDR1 MNHEY, CDR2 SMNVEV (reference sequence). The CDR3 length is 15 residues. V was pared by 2 bases and J by 4 bases, with 14 bases between. CDR3 DNA: TGTGCCAGCAGTTTAAGACCGGGGGGGGCCTATGGCTACACCTTC. This translates into CASSLRPGGAYGYTF.

The rearrangement links TRBV7-6 to TRBJ2-7; 8 positions agree with TRBD1. There are 17 residues in the CDR3. The junction had 10 bases not matched to a gene; V was cut back by 1 base and J by 2 bases. CDR1 is SGHVS and CDR2 is FNYEAQ in the germline V gene. Written as DNA, the CDR3 is TGTGCCAGCAGCTTAGGGGGCGGGACAGGAGTCACCTACGAGCAGTACTTC. This translates into CASSLGGGTGVTYEQYF.

The sample holds one count of this clone. This sequence joins TRBV5-4 and TRBJ2-7; 9 positions agree with TRBD1. The CDR3 sequence is 14 residues long. Trimming at V came to 2 bases and at J to 3 bases, leaving 3 bases not matched to a gene. Germline values: CDR1 SGHNT, CDR2 YYREEE (reference sequence). CDR3 nucleotides: TGTGCCAGCAGCTTCGGGGACAGGGTCTACGAGCAGTACTTC. Its translation is CASSFGDRVYEQYF.

The rearrangement uses TRBV18 and TRBJ1-1; D remains unclear. CDR1 is KGHSH, CDR2 LQKENI, per germline. Trimming pared 0 bases from V and 4 bases from J, leaving 9 bases between. This CDR3 region has 14 residues. CDR3 bases: TGTGCCAGCTCACCACCTCGGAGAGTCACTGAAGCTTTCTTT. Its translation: CASSPPRRVTEAFF.

The chain employs TRBV28 and TRBJ1-5; D gene ambiguous. This CDR3 is built from 11 residues. The ends were cut back, 4 bases at V and 9 bases at J, with 7 bases in the middle. Germline V gene sequence: CDR1 MDHEN, CDR2 SYDVKM. This chain's CDR3 is CASSSPLPQHF. The CDR3 DNA reads as TGTGCCAGCAGTTCGCCCCTGCCCCAGCATTTT.

The chain is built from TRBV24-1 and TRBJ2-1; possibly TRBD1 or TRBD2 for D (7 bases each). The V end lost 5 bases, the J end lost 5 bases, and 24 bases lay between the germline ends. Germline V lookup: CDR1 KGHDR, CDR2 SFDVKD. The CDR3 length is 18 residues. This CDR3 is CATSGEGQGENFNNEQFF. CDR3 bases: TGTGCCACCAGTGGGGAGGGGCAGGGGGAGAATTTTAACAATGAGCAGTTCTTC.

The chain joins TRBV12-3 or TRBV12-4 to TRBJ1-1, with D uncertain. The V end lost 3 bases, the J end lost 6 bases, and 11 bases lay between the germline ends. The CDR3 has 13 residues. CDR3 in amino acids: CASSFFGKPEAFF. In DNA, the CDR3 is TGTGCCAGCAGTTTCTTCGGGAAACCTGAAGCTTTCTTT.

This chain connects TRBV12-3 or TRBV12-4 to TRBJ2-7; D ambiguous. The CDR3 loop spans 13 amino acids. The V and J ends lost 4 bases and 0 bases respectively, with 7 bases between them. CDR3 DNA: TGTGCCAGCAGTTCCGCCATCTCCTACGAGCAGTACTTC. It translates to CASSSAISYEQYF.

This sequence joins TRBV7-2 and TRBJ1-3, with D unresolved. Germline V lookup: CDR1 SGHTA, CDR2 FQGNSA. Trimming took off 3 bases at V and 2 bases at J, with 2 bases between the two ends. The CDR3 is made up of 12 amino acids. Here the CDR3 reads CASSLTGNTIYF. CDR3 bases: TGTGCCAGCAGCTTGACTGGAAACACCATATATTTT.

The chain uses TRBV24-1 and TRBJ2-5; unclear D gene. V was pared by 7 bases and J by 7 bases, with 15 bases between. Germline V gene data show CDR1 as KGHDR and CDR2 as SFDVKD. This CDR3 is 13 amino acids long. The CDR3 nucleotides read TGTGCCACCAGCAACAACTTTGGTGGGACCCAGTACTTC. Its protein product is CATSNNFGGTQYF.

In DNA form, the CDR3 reads TGTGCCAGTAGTATAGTCCCCGTGAGGGGAAAAGAGACCCAGTACTTC. Protein product: CASSIVPVRGKETQYF. The genes are TRBV19 and TRBJ2-5, with D perhaps TRBD1 or TRBD2 (5 bases each). Between the trimmed V and J ends, which lost 1 base and 3 bases, there was a span of 15 bases. The CDR3 consists of 16 residues. Germline V gene data show CDR1 as LNHDA and CDR2 as SQIVND (reference sequence).

This clone was detected once. The chain recombines TRBV19 with TRBJ1-6; 9 bases map to TRBD1. The CDR3 runs 16 residues. Germline trimming cut 3 bases from V and 7 bases from J; bases unmatched to any gene: 7. Germline V gene lookup returns CDR1 LNHDA and CDR2 SQIVND (reference sequence). CDR3 sequence (DNA): TGTGCCAGTAGTATCACAGCCGGGACAGGGAATTCACCCCTCCACTTT. This gives the protein CASSITAGTGNSPLHF.

The chain is built from TRBV28 and TRBJ1-6, with TRBD1 matching 10 bases. The CDR3 loop spans 14 amino acids. The germline V gene encodes CDR1 MDHEN and CDR2 SYDVKM. After removal of 5 bases from V and 10 bases from J, the junction contained 5 bases not matched to a gene. For the CDR3, the DNA is TGTGCCAGCAGTACGACAGGGGGCGAATCACCCCTCCACTTT. Translation gives CASSTTGGESPLHF.

The V gene is TRBV5-1, the J gene TRBJ2-1; 8 nucleotides align to TRBD2. Trimming cost V 0 bases and J 6 bases; bases outside gene matches: 8. CDR3 length equals 16 residues. Germline V gene lookup returns CDR1 SGHRS and CDR2 YFSETQ. The CDR3 coding sequence is TGCGCCAGCAGCTTGGAGCGGGGGCGCTTAAGCAATGAGCAGTTCTTC. Its protein is CASSLERGRLSNEQFF.

The chain joins TRBV1 to TRBJ2-3; the DNA was not used to check the table's D call, TRBD2. TRBV1 is marked as a pseudogene. There are 17 residues in the CDR3. The CDR3 sequence: CTSSGGVAGPSPDTQYF. DNA for the CDR3: TGCACCAGCAGCGGGGGAGTGGCGGGACCTTCCCCAGATACGCAGTATTTT.